This TCR beta chain was retrieved from a study of shared clonotypes between healthy human individuals. Measured with immunoSEQ multiplex PCR; TCRdb has only the in-frame clones, and not every one. The table shows 97,000 or so clones, with around half occurring only once. The clonotype originates from a woman in her thirties or forties in good health. Some clones in this sample may be carry-over from other donors' samples. The sequencing input was PBMCs.

CDR3 residues: CASSLAPTANQPQHF. In DNA form, the CDR3 reads TGTGCCAGCAGCTTAGCGCCCACAGCGAATCAGCCCCAGCATTTT. The chain couples TRBV7-2 to TRBJ1-5, with D uncertain. The CDR3 sequence is 15 residues long. Trimming removed 0 bases at V and 4 bases at J, with 10 bases between. Germline CDR1 and CDR2: SGHTA and FQGNSA.